The 7 T cell receptor beta chains given below trace back to one sample, sequenced in a study of early T cells in non-severe SARS-CoV-2 infection. MiXCR, run by TCRdb on the 5' RACE reads, gives a single entry per CDR3 protein. This sample has roughly 63,000 distinct CDR3 sequences, with 13% found just once. Sequenced: whole blood. The receptors originated from an adult who was a healthcare worker with PCR-confirmed SARS-CoV-2 infection or an uninfected control (not recorded which).

This clonotype was recorded at least ten times. The rearrangement uses TRBV12-3 or TRBV12-4 and TRBJ2-1, with D hard to call. V was cut by 8 bases and J by 6 bases, with 11 bases left in between. This CDR3 has 12 amino acids. CDR3: CASGSDGNEQFF. Written as DNA, the CDR3 is TGTGCCAGCGGTTCGGACGGCAATGAGCAGTTCTTC.

CDR3: CASSRDREPTEAFF. CDR3 DNA sequence: TGTGCCAGCAGCCGAGACAGGGAGCCCACTGAAGCTTTCTTT. This chain joins TRBV4-2 and TRBJ1-1; 7 bases align to TRBD1. V shed 4 bases and J 4 bases; nucleotides not matched to a gene: 6. CDR1 is LGHNA, CDR2 YNFKEQ, per germline. This CDR3 is built from 14 residues.

This chain connects TRBV12-5 to TRBJ1-1, with 7 bases identical to TRBD1. CDR3 length: 12 amino acids. With 6 bases clipped from V and 8 bases from J, the junction kept 6 bases outside the gene matches. Germline V gives CDR1 LGHNT, CDR2 FRNRAP. The CDR3: CASGATGLEAFF. The CDR3 region has the DNA TGTGCTAGTGGGGCGACAGGGTTAGAAGCTTTCTTT.

This clonotype showed up just a few times. This rearrangement joins TRBV10-3 to TRBJ2-3; TRBD1 agrees at 7 bases. Germline CDR1 ENHRY, CDR2 SYGVKD. The CDR3 extends over 15 amino acids. Trimming at V came to 5 bases and at J to 2 bases, leaving 7 bases not matched to a gene. The CDR3 is CAISSGTAPTDTQYF. The CDR3 DNA reads TGTGCCATCAGTTCCGGGACAGCACCCACAGATACGCAGTATTTT.

This clonotype was counted between two and nine times. This chain connects TRBV12-3 or TRBV12-4 to TRBJ1-2; possible D gene TRBD1, 5 bases. Between the trimmed V and J ends, which lost 10 bases and 4 bases, there was a span of 13 bases. The CDR3 length is 12 residues. This CDR3 reads CATADTRYGYTF. As DNA, the CDR3 is TGTGCCACCGCGGACACTCGCTATGGCTACACCTTC.

This clonotype was counted ten times or more. The chain recombines TRBV5-8 with TRBJ2-7; the D gene is possibly TRBD2 (5 bases). The CDR3 length is 14 residues. CDR1 is SGHTS, CDR2 YDEGEE, per germline. The V end lost 9 bases, the J end lost 0 bases, and 16 bases lay between the germline ends. This chain's CDR3 is CATLRAWSSYEQYF. The CDR3 DNA follows: TGTGCCACCCTGCGGGCCTGGAGCTCCTACGAGCAGTACTTC.

This clonotype appeared a few times. This sequence joins TRBV7-9 and TRBJ1-1; a possible D gene is TRBD1 (5 bases). Germline V gene sequence: CDR1 SEHNR, CDR2 FQNEAQ (reference sequence). This CDR3 region has 15 residues. V lost 5 bases and J 5 bases, leaving 18 bases between the germline ends. DNA of the CDR3: TGTGCCAGCAGCGCCCACCCGACAGCTCTTACTGAAGCTTTCTTT. Amino acid sequence: CASSAHPTALTEAFF.